This TCR beta chain was recovered during a study of B cell selection in AIRE deficiency. Study-level points and caveats: Only TCRbeta was sequenced; around 39% of shared healthy Treg sequences appeared in Tconv.

Assay used: immunoSEQ multiplex PCR; TCRdb lists only in-frame clones, some missing. Seen here are tens of thousands of clones, around 97% observed once, and the top ten hold around 0.19%. Sorting defined conventional CD4 T cells as CD4+CD127+. V was clipped by 3 bases and J by 5 bases, with 16 bases between them. The length of the CDR3 is 15 residues. The germline V gene has CDR1 MNHEY and CDR2 SMNVEV (reference sequence). As to this clone: Antigen: not known.

The chain couples TRBV27 to TRBJ2-5; D possibly corresponds to TRBD2 (5 bases). The specimen was conventional CD4+ T cells sorted from PBMCs. This receptor was identified in a human donor with AIRE deficiency. Here the CDR3 reads CASSFLSGREETQYF. The DNA for the CDR3 is TGTGCCAGCAGTTTTCTTTCGGGTAGGGAGGAGACCCAGTACTTC.